This TCR beta chain was sequenced during a study of blood T cell repertoires in COVID-19. The protocol was immunoSEQ multiplex PCR, while the TCRdb copy is restricted to in-frame clones and leaves out a portion. The repertoire has about 220,000 clones, 75% to 90% of them found once; the top ten carry less than 4.5%. Germline CDR1 and CDR2: SGHVS and FQNEAQ. The CDR3 is 15 amino acids. Between the trimmed V and J ends, which lost 4 bases and 1 base, there was a span of 10 bases. In terms of age and location, participants ranged from roughly 18 to 90 years and lived in about 25 US areas. Grouping used clinical history reported by participants in a survey and questionnaire.

This receptor was taken from a middle-aged woman with acute COVID-19. This sequence joins TRBV7-8 and TRBJ2-2; tentatively, D is TRBD2 (5 bases). The sequenced sample was PBMCs or T cells enriched from blood (not recorded which). For the CDR3, the DNA is TGTGCCAGCAGCTCCCATGAGGGGAACACCGGGGAGCTGTTTTTT. It translates to CASSSHEGNTGELFF.